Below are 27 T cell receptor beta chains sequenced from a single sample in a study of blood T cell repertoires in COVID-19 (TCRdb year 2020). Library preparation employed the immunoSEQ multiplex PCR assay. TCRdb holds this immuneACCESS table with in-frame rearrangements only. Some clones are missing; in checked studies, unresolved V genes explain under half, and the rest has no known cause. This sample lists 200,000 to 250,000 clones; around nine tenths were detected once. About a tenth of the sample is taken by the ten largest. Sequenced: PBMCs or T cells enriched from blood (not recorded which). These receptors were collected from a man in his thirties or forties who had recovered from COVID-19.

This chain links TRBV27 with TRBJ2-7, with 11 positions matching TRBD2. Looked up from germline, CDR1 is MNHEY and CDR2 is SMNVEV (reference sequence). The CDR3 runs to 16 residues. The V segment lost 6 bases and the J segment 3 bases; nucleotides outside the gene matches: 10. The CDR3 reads CASSLLAGGILYEQYF. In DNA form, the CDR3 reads TGTGCCAGCAGCCTTCTAGCGGGAGGTATCCTCTACGAGCAGTACTTC.

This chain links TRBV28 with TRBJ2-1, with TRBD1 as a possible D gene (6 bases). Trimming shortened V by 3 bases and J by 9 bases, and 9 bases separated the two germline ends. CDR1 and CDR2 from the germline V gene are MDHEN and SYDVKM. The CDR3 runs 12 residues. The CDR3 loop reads CASSLGAGEQFF. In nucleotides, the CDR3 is TGTGCCAGCAGTTTGGGGGCGGGTGAGCAGTTCTTC.

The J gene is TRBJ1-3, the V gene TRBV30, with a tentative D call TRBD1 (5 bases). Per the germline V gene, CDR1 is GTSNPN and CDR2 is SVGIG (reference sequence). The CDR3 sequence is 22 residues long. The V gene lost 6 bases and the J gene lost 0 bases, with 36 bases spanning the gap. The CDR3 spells CACDGIPDISHATPSSGNTIYF. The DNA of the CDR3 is TGTGCCTGCGATGGCATCCCGGACATAAGTCATGCAACGCCGAGCTCTGGAAACACCATATATTTT.

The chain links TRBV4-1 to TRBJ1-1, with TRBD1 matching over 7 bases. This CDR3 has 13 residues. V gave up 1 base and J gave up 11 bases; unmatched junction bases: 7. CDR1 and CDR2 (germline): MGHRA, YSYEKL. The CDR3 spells CASSQATGDGAFF. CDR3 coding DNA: TGCGCCAGCAGCCAAGCAACAGGGGACGGCGCTTTCTTT.

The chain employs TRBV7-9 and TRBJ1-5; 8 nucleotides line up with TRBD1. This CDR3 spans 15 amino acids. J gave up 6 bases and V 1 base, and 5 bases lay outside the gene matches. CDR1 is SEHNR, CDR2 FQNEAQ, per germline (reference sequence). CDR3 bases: TGTGCCAGCAGCTTAGGACAGGGGCACGGTCAGCCCCAGCATTTT. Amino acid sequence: CASSLGQGHGQPQHF.

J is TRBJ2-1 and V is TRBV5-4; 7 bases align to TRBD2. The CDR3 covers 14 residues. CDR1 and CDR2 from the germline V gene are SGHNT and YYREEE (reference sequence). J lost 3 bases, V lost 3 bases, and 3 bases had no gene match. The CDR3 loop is CASSWGLNYNEQFF. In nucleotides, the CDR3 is TGTGCCAGCAGCTGGGGACTAAACTACAATGAGCAGTTCTTC.

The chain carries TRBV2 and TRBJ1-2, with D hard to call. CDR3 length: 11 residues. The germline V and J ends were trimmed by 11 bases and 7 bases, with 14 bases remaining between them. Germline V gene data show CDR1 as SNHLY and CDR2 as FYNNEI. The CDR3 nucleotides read TGTGCCTACCCCGTACGAGCTGGCTACACCTTC. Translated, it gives CAYPVRAGYTF.

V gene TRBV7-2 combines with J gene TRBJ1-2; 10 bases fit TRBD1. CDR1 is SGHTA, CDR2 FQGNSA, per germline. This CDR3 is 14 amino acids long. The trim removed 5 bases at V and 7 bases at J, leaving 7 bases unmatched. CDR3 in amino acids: CASSEDRGRVGYTF. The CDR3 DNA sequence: TGTGCCAGCAGCGAAGACAGGGGGCGAGTTGGCTACACCTTC.

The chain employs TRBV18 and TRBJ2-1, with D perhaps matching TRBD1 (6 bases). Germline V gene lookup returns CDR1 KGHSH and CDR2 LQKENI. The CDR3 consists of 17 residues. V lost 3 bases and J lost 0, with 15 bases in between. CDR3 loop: CASSPPIWGLSYNEQFF. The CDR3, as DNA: TGTGCCAGCTCACCTCCAATATGGGGGCTCTCCTACAATGAGCAGTTCTTC. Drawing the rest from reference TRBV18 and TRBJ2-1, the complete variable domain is NAGVMQNPRHLVRRRGQEARLRCSPMKGHSHVYWYRQLPEEGLKFMVYLQKENIIDESGMPKERFSAEFPKEGPSILRIQQVVRGDSAAYFCASSPPIWGLSYNEQFFGPGTRLTVL.

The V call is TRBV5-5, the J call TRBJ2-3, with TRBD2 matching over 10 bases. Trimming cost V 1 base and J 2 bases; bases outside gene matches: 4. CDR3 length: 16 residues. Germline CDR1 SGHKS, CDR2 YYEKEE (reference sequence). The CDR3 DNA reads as TGTGCCAGCAGCTTGATGACTAGCGGGTCCACAGATACGCAGTATTTT. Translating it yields CASSLMTSGSTDTQYF.

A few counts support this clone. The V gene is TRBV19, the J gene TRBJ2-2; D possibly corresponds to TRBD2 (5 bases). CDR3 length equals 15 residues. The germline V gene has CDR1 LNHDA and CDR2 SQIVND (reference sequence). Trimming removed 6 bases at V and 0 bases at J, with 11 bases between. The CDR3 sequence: CASSPRGANTGELFF. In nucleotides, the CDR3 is TGTGCCAGTAGCCCCCGGGGTGCGAACACCGGGGAGCTGTTTTTT.

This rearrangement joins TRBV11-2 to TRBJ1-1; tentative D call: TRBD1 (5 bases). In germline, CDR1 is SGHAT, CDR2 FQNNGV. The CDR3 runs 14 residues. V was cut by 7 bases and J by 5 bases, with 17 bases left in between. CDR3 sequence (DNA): TGTGCCAGCACTACAGCAGGGTTGGGGACTGAAGCTTTCTTT. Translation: CASTTAGLGTEAFF.

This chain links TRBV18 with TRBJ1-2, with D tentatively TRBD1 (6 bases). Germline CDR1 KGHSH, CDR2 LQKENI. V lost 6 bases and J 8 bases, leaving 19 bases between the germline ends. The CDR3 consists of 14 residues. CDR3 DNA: TGTGCCAGCTCGAAAACAGGGCTGGAATCCGGCTACACCTTC. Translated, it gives CASSKTGLESGYTF.

The CDR3 reads CASSWNQLAGRETQYF. The CDR3 DNA follows: TGTGCCAGCAGCTGGAATCAACTAGCGGGGCGGGAGACCCAGTACTTC. The gene calls are TRBV5-4 and TRBJ2-5, with 10 bases lining up with TRBD2. CDR1 is SGHNT, CDR2 YYREEE, per germline (reference sequence). After removal of 3 bases from V and 5 bases from J, the junction contained 10 bases not matched to a gene. The CDR3 extends over 16 amino acids.

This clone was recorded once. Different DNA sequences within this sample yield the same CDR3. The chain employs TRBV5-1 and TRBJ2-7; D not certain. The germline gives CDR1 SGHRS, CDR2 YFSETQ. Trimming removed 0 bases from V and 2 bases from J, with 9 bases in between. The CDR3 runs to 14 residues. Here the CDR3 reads CASSLGQAAYEQYF. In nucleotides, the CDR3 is TGCGCCAGCAGCTTGGGGCAGGCAGCCTACGAGCAGTACTTC.

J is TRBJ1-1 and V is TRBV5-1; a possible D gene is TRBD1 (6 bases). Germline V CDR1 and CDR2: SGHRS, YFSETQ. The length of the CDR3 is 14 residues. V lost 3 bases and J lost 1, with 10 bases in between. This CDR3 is CASSSTGANTEAFF. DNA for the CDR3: TGCGCCAGCAGCTCGACAGGTGCGAACACTGAAGCTTTCTTT.

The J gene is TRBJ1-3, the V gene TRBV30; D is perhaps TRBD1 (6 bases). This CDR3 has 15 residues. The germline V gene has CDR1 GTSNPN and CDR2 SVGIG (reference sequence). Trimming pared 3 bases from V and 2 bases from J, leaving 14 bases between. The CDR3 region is CAWRNPGGPGNTIYF. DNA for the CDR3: TGTGCCTGGAGGAACCCCGGGGGGCCTGGAAACACCATATATTTT.

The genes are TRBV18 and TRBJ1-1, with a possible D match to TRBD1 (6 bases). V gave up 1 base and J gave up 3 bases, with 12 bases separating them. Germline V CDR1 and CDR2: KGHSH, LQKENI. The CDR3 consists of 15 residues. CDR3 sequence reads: CASSPLSGEYTEAFF. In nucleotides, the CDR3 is TGTGCCAGCTCACCACTGTCAGGGGAGTACACTGAAGCTTTCTTT.

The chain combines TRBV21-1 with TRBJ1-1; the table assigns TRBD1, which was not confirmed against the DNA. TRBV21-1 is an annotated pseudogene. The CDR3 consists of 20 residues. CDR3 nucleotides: TGTGCCAGCAGCCCTCACCACACTTGGACAGGGCTAGGTTGTGGCACTGAAGCTTTCTTT. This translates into CASSPHHTWTGLGCGTEAFF.

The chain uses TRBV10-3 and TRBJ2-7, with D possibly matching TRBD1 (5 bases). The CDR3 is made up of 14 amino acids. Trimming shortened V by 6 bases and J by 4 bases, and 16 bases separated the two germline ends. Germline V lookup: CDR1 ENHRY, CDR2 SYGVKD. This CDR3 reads CAIRTTVSTYEQYF. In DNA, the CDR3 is TGTGCCATCAGGACGACAGTCTCCACTTACGAGCAGTACTTC.

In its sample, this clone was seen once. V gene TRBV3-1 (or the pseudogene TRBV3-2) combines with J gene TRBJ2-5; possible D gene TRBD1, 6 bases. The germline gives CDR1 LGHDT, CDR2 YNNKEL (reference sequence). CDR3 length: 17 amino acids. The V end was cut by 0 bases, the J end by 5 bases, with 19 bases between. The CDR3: CASSQEWGPQRGETQYF. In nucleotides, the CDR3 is TGTGCCAGCAGCCAAGAATGGGGACCACAGAGGGGGGAGACCCAGTACTTC.

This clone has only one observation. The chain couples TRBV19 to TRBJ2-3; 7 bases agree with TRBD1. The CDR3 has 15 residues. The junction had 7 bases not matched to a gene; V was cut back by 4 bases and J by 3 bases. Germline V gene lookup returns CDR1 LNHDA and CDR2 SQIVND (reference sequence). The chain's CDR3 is CASSTYRGNTDTQYF. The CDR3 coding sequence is TGTGCCAGTAGTACATACAGGGGAAATACAGATACGCAGTATTTT.

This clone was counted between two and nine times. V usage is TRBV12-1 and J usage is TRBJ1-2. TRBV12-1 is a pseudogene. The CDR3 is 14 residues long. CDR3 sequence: CASSFRGLGYGYTF. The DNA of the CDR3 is TGTGCCAGCAGCTTCAGAGGGCTGGGCTATGGCTACACCTTC.

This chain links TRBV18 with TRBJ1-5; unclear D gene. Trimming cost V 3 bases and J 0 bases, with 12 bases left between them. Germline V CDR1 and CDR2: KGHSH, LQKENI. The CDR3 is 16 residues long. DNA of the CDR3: TGTGCCAGCTCACCGTACGACAACCATAGCAATCAGCCCCAGCATTTT. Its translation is CASSPYDNHSNQPQHF. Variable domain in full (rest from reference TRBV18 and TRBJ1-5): NAGVMQNPRHLVRRRGQEARLRCSPMKGHSHVYWYRQLPEEGLKFMVYLQKENIIDESGMPKERFSAEFPKEGPSILRIQQVVRGDSAAYFCASSPYDNHSNQPQHFGDGTRLSIL.

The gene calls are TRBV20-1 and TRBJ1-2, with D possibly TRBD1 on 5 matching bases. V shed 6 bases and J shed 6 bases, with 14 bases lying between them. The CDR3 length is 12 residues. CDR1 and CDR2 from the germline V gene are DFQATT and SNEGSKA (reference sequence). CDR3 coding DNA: TGCAGTGCCAGTCCGGGGGAGGATGGCTACACCTTC. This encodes CSASPGEDGYTF.

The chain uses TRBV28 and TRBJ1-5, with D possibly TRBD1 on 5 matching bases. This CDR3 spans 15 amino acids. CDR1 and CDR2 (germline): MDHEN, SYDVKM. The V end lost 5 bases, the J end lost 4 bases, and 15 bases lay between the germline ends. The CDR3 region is CASSPIRGTNQPQHF. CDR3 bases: TGTGCCAGCAGTCCTATACGGGGGACTAATCAGCCCCAGCATTTT.

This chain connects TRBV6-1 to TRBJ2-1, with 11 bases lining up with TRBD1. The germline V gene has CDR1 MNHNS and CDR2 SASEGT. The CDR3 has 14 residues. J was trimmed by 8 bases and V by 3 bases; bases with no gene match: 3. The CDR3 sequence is CASSDGTGGYEQFF. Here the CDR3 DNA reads TGTGCCAGCAGTGACGGGACAGGGGGTTATGAGCAGTTCTTC.